This TCR beta chain stems from a study of cytomegalovirus exposure and HLA in healthy donors. Overall study results and limits: Indistinguishable V segments, including TRBV6-2 and TRBV6-3, were excluded. Upon later analysis, HLA-associated TCR beta chains proved more clonally expanded than other, equally common chains.

Primers for the PCR totalled 60 Vbeta and 13 Jbeta. The assay was immunoSEQ multiplex PCR, and TCRdb's table has in-frame clones only and misses some. The sample table sets out 100,000 to 150,000 clones. This CDR3 is 15 amino acids long. V dropped 4 bases and J dropped 4; count of bases not matched to a gene: 7. CDR1 is SGDLS, CDR2 YYNGEE, per germline. Details on this clone: Its antigen remains unidentified.

The chain recombines TRBV9 with TRBJ2-7; 11 bases fit TRBD1. The receptor was isolated from a man between 18 and 35 years old in good health and CMV-seronegative. The source material was PBMCs. The CDR3 reads CASSSEDRGLYEQYF. CDR3 nucleotides: TGTGCCAGCAGCTCTGAGGACAGGGGGCTTTACGAGCAGTACTTC.